This T cell receptor (beta chain) was recovered during a study of shared clonotypes between healthy human individuals (TCRdb year 2020). Describing the broader study: A couple of women and a few men aged 18 to 49 years were included in the cohort. Per donor, leukapheresis produced somewhere between about 0.85 and 8.9 billion PBMCs. To increase sequencing depth and limit assay-specific biases, TCR repertoire library preparation and sequencing were carried out by different laboratories using diverse techniques. To estimate repertoire size and how much clonotype sharing occurs between individuals, the study deeply sequenced the blood TCR repertoires of several healthy adults. Per donor, three plates each were used for CD4 naive and CD4 memory, two for CD8 naive, and one for CD8 memory.

Germline trimming amounts to 3 bases on V and 3 bases on J, with 7 as the count of junction bases outside the gene matches. In the germline V gene, CDR1 corresponds to MNHEY and CDR2 to SVGAGI. The CDR3 sequence holds 15 residues, the cysteine and phenylalanine included. Left in the record is the CDR3 DNA by itself, 45 bases read in frame from the first base. CD8 naive samples were CD45RO-negative cells positively selected for CCR7, giving a CD45RA+CCR7+ population that excluded TemRA cells. The donors were healthy, HIV-negative adults who had no recently reported acute infections or vaccinations. Every donor was a Caucasian adult living in Nashville, Tennessee, USA. Blood was obtained by leukapheresis, after which PBMCs were separated by Ficoll-Histopaque density gradient centrifugation and cryopreserved in liquid nitrogen vapor phase. Analytical flow cytometry was used to check the purity and quantity of every magnetically sorted T cell population. Genomic DNA was isolated from every sorted fraction and measured by UV absorbance on a Nanodrop 2000c.

This clone was detected only once. Its antigen is unknown. No much larger clonotype is one base removed from it; base qualities were not supplied. General conclusions and limits of the study: Pairwise subsampling indicated that sequencing depth was expected to affect the degree of clonotype sharing among donors. Even with the large sequencing depth, rarefaction of the sorted-subset datasets indicated that sequencing was incomplete. Across four donors, roughly 5.4% of naive CD4, approximately 3.5% of naive CD8, around 2.1% of memory CD4, and 0.4% of memory CD8 clonotypes were shared. Naive subsets generally had larger estimated clonotype richness than memory subsets. The genetic and exposure-history diversity represented was limited by the small number of donors. Higher generation probabilities were observed for clonotypes shared by all four sorted-subset donors than for non-shared clonotypes. Sampling was restricted to blood, and TCR repertoires in tissue are likely to differ from TCR repertoires in blood.

TCR CDR3 regions were amplified from genomic DNA by multiplex PCR using the deep immunoSEQ assay. Extracted genomic DNA from each cell subset was distributed evenly across all wells of several immunoSEQ 96-well plates, and each plate was treated as a replicate. For sorted subsets, around 200 ng genomic DNA, equal to 30,000 to 35,000 T cell genomes, was loaded into each replicate PCR. Purified libraries were quantified with a Qubit 3.0 fluorometer, sized on a Bioanalyzer 2100, and re-quantified with the KAPA Library Quantification kit. Every immunoSEQ 96-well plate was sequenced on a dedicated single-read 150-cycle Illumina NextSeq 550 flow cell. For the original study's pipeline: Because the immunoSEQ output included only junctional sequences and no quality scores, the filtering could not be the same as the filtering used for full-length reads. Sequences were annotated with PyIR, a Python wrapper for IgBLAST v1.9, and V/J genes and CDR3 were assigned using IMGT germline references. Any read was removed if the V/J assignment was weak (E-value above 1e-6), the CDR3 was missing, or the read contained stop codons, out-of-frame junctions, or ambiguous translated residues. V3J clonotypes were defined by identical inferred V gene, J gene, and CDR3 amino acid sequence. To compute the percentage overlap between repertoires, the number of shared unique clonotypes was divided by the size of the smaller repertoire. Repertoire richness was assessed with RTK rarefaction, the Chao1 estimator, and Recon v2.1 estimates of unobserved clonotypes. OLGA was used to compute generation probabilities for all TCRbeta clonotypes that the gDNA method yielded from a few donors. TCRdb limited this immuneACCESS table to in-frame rearrangements with V and J called. A share of clones is missing; checked studies link under half to unresolved V genes, and the rest is unexplained. The V and J calls and clone size are taken from that table; D and trimming were inferred from the DNA. The sample contains around 600,000 clones, roughly 98% of them found a single time. Together, the top ten hold approximately 0.33% of the sample.

This TCR was recovered from a man aged 25-40 years in good health. The chain links TRBV6-5 with TRBJ2-7; 8 middle bases align to TRBD1. The sample was naive CD8+ T cells sorted from blood. In the paper's terms, the cell subset or site label means: CD45RA+CCR7+. The CDR3 amino acid sequence is: CASSYGQGPYYEQYF. The DNA sequence is TGTGCCAGCAGTTATGGACAGGGTCCTTACTACGAGCAGTACTTC.